Shown below are 18 T cell receptor beta chains from a single sample sequenced in a study of beta chain features in type 1 diabetes. Every bit of the isolated RNA underwent reverse transcription, so sequencing read expressed TCRB transcripts. Assay used: immunoSEQ multiplex PCR; TCRdb lists only in-frame clones, some missing. Of some 400,000 clones detected, about 15% appear once; the ten largest clones hold approximately 0.02%. The sequencing input was naive CD4+ T cells from blood. These receptors came from a woman aged 18-29 years in good health.

The gene calls are TRBV9 and TRBJ2-3, with 9 bases aligning to TRBD2. Germline V gives CDR1 SGDLS, CDR2 YYNGEE. V shed 4 bases and J 0 bases; nucleotides not matched to a gene: 6. The CDR3 totals 16 residues. The chain's CDR3 is CASSPRLAASTDTQYF. CDR3 coding DNA: TGTGCCAGCAGCCCGAGACTAGCGGCTAGCACAGATACGCAGTATTTT.

This clone showed up just a few times. The chain links TRBV6-5 to TRBJ2-3, with D maybe TRBD1 (5 bases). The V end was cut by 2 bases, the J end by 0 bases, with 9 bases between. Germline CDR1 is MNHEY and CDR2 is SVGAGI. The CDR3 runs 15 residues. CDR3 coding DNA: TGTGCCAGCAGTTACCCAGGGCCTAGCACAGATACGCAGTATTTT. As protein: CASSYPGPSTDTQYF.

The chain has TRBV4-3 and TRBJ2-7; TRBD2 aligns across 10 bases. The CDR3 has 15 amino acids. Trimming cost V 3 bases and J 3 bases; bases outside gene matches: 5. Germline V gene data show CDR1 as LGHNA and CDR2 as YSLEER. In DNA, the CDR3 is TGCGCCAGCAGCCAGAGGACTAGCGGAAACTACGAGCAGTACTTC. Amino acid sequence: CASSQRTSGNYEQYF.

The chain combines TRBV7-9 with TRBJ1-2; 7 positions match TRBD1. From germline, CDR1 is SEHNR and CDR2 FQNEAQ (reference sequence). This CDR3 is built from 14 residues. With V trimmed by 4 bases and J by 7 bases, 9 bases remained unmatched. In DNA, the CDR3 is TGTGCCAGCAGCTCCGGGACAGCTTTCGGTGGCTACACCTTC. Amino acid sequence: CASSSGTAFGGYTF. The full variable domain, its missing parts supplied by reference TRBV7-9 and TRBJ1-2, is DTGVSQNPRHKITKRGQNVTFRCDPISEHNRLYWYRQTLGQGPEFLTYFQNEAQLEKSRLLSDRFSAERPKGSFSTLEIQRTEQGDSAMYLCASSSGTAFGGYTFGSGTRLTVV.

The table lists this clone with a few counts. The V call is TRBV7-9, the J call TRBJ2-1, with D maybe TRBD2 (5 bases). CDR3 length: 17 residues. Trimming stripped 1 base from V and 8 bases from J, with 21 bases between. Germline assignment: CDR1 SEHNR and CDR2 FQNEAQ (reference sequence). Here the CDR3 DNA reads TGTGCCAGCAGCTTAGATAGGGCTAGCATTTTAATCGATGAGCAGTTCTTC. This sequence encodes CASSLDRASILIDEQFF.

This clone was recorded a few times. J is TRBJ2-5 and V is TRBV30; unclear D gene. This CDR3 spans 12 amino acids. Germline lookup yields CDR1 GTSNPN and CDR2 SVGIG (reference sequence). The V gene lost 2 bases and the J gene lost 2 bases, with 6 bases spanning the gap. This CDR3 reads CAWSFSQETQYF. In DNA, the CDR3 is TGTGCCTGGAGTTTCAGTCAAGAGACCCAGTACTTC.

This clone has more than one count but fewer than ten. The chain is built from TRBV7-2 and TRBJ2-5; the D gene is possibly TRBD2 (5 bases). V gave up 7 bases and J gave up 5 bases, with 20 bases separating them. Germline CDR1 SGHTA, CDR2 FQGNSA. There are 15 residues in the CDR3. This chain's CDR3 is CASTPRGGLGETQYF. The CDR3 coding sequence is TGTGCCAGCACCCCTCGAGGAGGCTTAGGGGAGACCCAGTACTTC.

This clone was observed a few times. The chain uses TRBV27 and TRBJ2-2; D perhaps matches TRBD1 (5 bases). CDR1 is MNHEY, CDR2 SMNVEV, per germline (reference sequence). The CDR3 extends over 15 amino acids. Trimming stripped 0 bases from V and 5 bases from J, with 10 bases between. CDR3 residues: CASSLSMSGTGELFF. CDR3 bases: TGTGCCAGCAGTTTATCGATGTCAGGGACCGGGGAGCTGTTTTTT.

This chain links TRBV5-5 with TRBJ2-1; 9 bases match TRBD2. Trimming at V came to 4 bases and at J to 1 base, leaving 3 bases not matched to a gene. Per germline, CDR1 SGHKS and CDR2 YYEKEE (reference sequence). This CDR3 has 15 residues. CDR3 nucleotides: TGTGCCAGCAGCGGTCTAGCGGGATCCTACAATGAGCAGTTCTTC. It yields the protein CASSGLAGSYNEQFF.

This clone was recorded a few times. The V call is TRBV2, the J call TRBJ1-2, with D perhaps matching TRBD1 (6 bases). Germline V CDR1 and CDR2: SNHLY, FYNNEI. Deletions cut 0 bases from V and 10 bases from J, with 9 bases between. The CDR3 length is 12 residues. The CDR3 sequence is CASSEARGHYTF. The CDR3 DNA sequence: TGTGCCAGCAGTGAAGCGCGGGGGCACTACACCTTC.

In its sample, this clone was seen a few times. The chain carries TRBV18 and TRBJ1-4, with D hard to call. The CDR3 is 16 amino acids. V was cut by 6 bases and J by 0 bases, with 14 bases left in between. CDR1 is KGHSH, CDR2 LQKENI, per germline. This chain's CDR3 is CASSSRDGATNEKLFF. DNA for the CDR3: TGTGCCAGCTCCTCTAGAGACGGCGCAACTAATGAAAAACTGTTTTTT.

The chain employs TRBV6-1 and TRBJ2-7, with a possible D match to TRBD2 (5 bases). V lost 3 bases to trimming and J lost 4 bases, with 7 bases between them. Germline V gene data show CDR1 as MNHNS and CDR2 as SASEGT. The CDR3 runs 12 residues. CDR3 residues: CASSDWRYEQYF. CDR3 DNA sequence: TGTGCCAGCAGTGACTGGAGGTACGAGCAGTACTTC.

The chain recombines TRBV10-3 with TRBJ2-7; 10 bases line up with TRBD2. This CDR3 spans 16 amino acids. J was trimmed by 3 bases and V by 4 bases; bases with no gene match: 9. Germline lookup yields CDR1 ENHRY and CDR2 SYGVKD. CDR3 in amino acids: CAISGARPSGSYEQYF. The CDR3 bases are TGTGCCATCAGTGGGGCCCGGCCTAGCGGGAGCTACGAGCAGTACTTC.

This clone was found a few times. The genes are TRBV30 and TRBJ1-3; no firm D call. CDR1 is GTSNPN and CDR2 is SVGIG in the germline V gene (reference sequence). The CDR3 runs to 13 residues. Trimming shortened V by 0 bases and J by 3 bases, and 6 bases separated the two germline ends. The CDR3 spells CAWSVNNGNTIYF. The CDR3 region has the DNA TGTGCCTGGAGTGTTAACAATGGAAACACCATATATTTT.

The rearrangement links TRBV7-9 to TRBJ2-1; 9 bases line up with TRBD2. Losses at the gene ends were 5 bases for V and 7 bases for J; bases not matched to a gene: 12. This CDR3 spans 16 amino acids. Germline CDR1 SEHNR, CDR2 FQNEAQ (reference sequence). In nucleotides, the CDR3 is TGTGCCAGCAGCGTGGTAAGCGGGAGCGGGAGGAATGAGCAGTTCTTC. The encoded protein is CASSVVSGSGRNEQFF. Using reference TRBV7-9 and TRBJ2-1 for the parts outside the CDR3, the full variable domain is DTGVSQNPRHKITKRGQNVTFRCDPISEHNRLYWYRQTLGQGPEFLTYFQNEAQLEKSRLLSDRFSAERPKGSFSTLEIQRTEQGDSAMYLCASSVVSGSGRNEQFFGPGTRLTVL.

This clone was counted between two and nine times. The V call is TRBV10-3, the J call TRBJ1-1; 9 nucleotides agree with TRBD1. Germline values: CDR1 ENHRY, CDR2 SYGVKD. V lost 4 bases, J lost 3 bases, and 3 bases stayed unmatched. The CDR3 sequence is 14 residues long. DNA for the CDR3: TGTGCCATCAGTGTGACAGGGGGGGACACTGAAGCTTTCTTT. It codes for CAISVTGGDTEAFF.

This clone was counted between two and nine times. The V gene is TRBV28, the J gene TRBJ2-1; D gene ambiguous. This CDR3 contains 11 residues. Germline-derived CDR1 and CDR2 are MDHEN and SYDVKM. V was shortened by 10 bases and J by 4 bases, with 8 bases between the two germline ends. In nucleotides, the CDR3 is TGTGCCATCCCCGGGTACAATGAGCAGTTCTTC. Protein: CAIPGYNEQFF.

The chain carries TRBV11-2 and TRBJ2-3; D is possibly TRBD1 (7 bases). The CDR3 length is 15 residues. Germline loops: CDR1 SGHAT, CDR2 FQNNGV. The V end lost 0 bases, the J end lost 6 bases, and 13 bases lay between the germline ends. CDR3 sequence: CASSLEAGGWDTQYF. DNA for the CDR3: TGTGCCAGCAGCTTAGAGGCAGGGGGGTGGGATACGCAGTATTTT.